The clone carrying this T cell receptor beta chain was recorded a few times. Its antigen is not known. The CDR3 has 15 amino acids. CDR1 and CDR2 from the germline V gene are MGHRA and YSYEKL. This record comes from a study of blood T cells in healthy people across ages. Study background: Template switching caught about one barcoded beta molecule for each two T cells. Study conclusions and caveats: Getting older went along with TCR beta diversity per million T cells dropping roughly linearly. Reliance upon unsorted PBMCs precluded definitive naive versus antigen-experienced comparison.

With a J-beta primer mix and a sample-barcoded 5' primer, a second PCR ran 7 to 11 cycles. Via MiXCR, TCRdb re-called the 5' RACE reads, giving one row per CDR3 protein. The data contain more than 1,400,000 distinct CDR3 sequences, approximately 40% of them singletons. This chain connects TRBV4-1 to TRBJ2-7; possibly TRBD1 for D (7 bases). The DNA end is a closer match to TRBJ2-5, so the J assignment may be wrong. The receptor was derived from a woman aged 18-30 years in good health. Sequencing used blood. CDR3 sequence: CASSQVQTGRETQYF. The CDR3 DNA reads TGCGCCAGCAGCCAAGTACAGACAGGGAGGGAGACCCAGTACTTC.